What follows describes a single T cell receptor beta chain. No antigen is known for it. The source of the sample is a study of type 1 regulatory T cells. In the study overall: This in vitro CD4 product, T-allo10, is enriched for Tr1 cells and alloantigen-specific.

Germline trimming cut 4 bases from V and 3 bases from J; bases unmatched to any gene: 1. The CDR3 sequence is 12 residues long. Germline values: CDR1 SQVTM, CDR2 ANQGSEA. The graft donor-derived T-allo10 cells reportedly recognize host alloantigens, are anergic, and suppress alloantigen-specifically. One entry per CDR3 protein, called by TCRdb with MiXCR from the reads. The sample yields over 55,000 distinct CDR3 sequences, 50% to 70% seen once. The chain joins TRBV29-1 to TRBJ2-7; 9 bases match TRBD2. The clonotype was recovered from a human donor in good health. The source material was cultured T cells, either the whole culture or a sorted T cell fraction (not recorded which). As to subset: Tr1-enriched cell product generated in vitro against host alloantigens. The CDR3 DNA follows: TGCAGCGTTGGCGGGGGGGGCTACGAGCAGTACTTC. Its translation: CSVGGGGYEQYF.